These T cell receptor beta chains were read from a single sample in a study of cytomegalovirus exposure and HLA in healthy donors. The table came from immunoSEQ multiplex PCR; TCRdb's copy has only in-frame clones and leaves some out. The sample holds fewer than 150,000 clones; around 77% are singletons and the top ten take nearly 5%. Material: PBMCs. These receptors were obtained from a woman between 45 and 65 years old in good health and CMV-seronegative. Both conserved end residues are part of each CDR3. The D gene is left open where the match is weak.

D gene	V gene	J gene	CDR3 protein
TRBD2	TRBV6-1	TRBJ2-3	CASSGTSGGPDTQYF
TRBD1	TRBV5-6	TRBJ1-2	CASSLTLSWTGGGGYTF
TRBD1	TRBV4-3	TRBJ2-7	CASSQGDSSYEQYF
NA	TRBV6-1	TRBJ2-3	CASSQGTDTQYF
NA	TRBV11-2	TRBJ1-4	CASSLDVLNEKLFF
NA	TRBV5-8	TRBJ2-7	CASSQGYWNEQYF
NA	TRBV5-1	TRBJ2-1	CASSLDRRRGEQFF
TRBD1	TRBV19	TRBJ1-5	CASRPPGQGKGSNQPQHF
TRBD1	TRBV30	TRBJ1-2	CAWSGQGRAYGYTF
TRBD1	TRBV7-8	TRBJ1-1	CASSPGQGATGEAFF
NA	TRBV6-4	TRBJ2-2	CASSDDRGTNTGELFF
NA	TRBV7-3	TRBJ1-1	CASSPNGLADEAFF
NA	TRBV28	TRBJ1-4	CASSYGENEKLFF
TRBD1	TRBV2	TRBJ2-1	CASTRQGANEQFF
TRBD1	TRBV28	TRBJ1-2	CASSLLGQGYGYTF
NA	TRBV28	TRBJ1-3	CASSSSPGIPGNTIYF
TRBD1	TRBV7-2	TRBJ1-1	CASSLGPATGGGTEAFF
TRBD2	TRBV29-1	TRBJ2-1	CSVNPSGGSEQFF
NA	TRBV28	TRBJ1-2	CASSLQQVRGYTF
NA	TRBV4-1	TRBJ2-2	CASRVPGRGSGELFF
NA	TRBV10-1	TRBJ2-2	CASSETGRYAGPTGELFF
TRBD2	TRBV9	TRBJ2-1	CASSVEGGLAGNEQFF
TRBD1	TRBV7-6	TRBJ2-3	CASSLGRGSTDTQYF
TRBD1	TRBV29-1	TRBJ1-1	CSARTGDTEAFF
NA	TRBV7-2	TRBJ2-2	CASSWGGAAGELFF
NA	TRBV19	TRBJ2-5	CASSIGGLPQETQYF
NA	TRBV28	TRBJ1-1	CASRQVNTEAFF
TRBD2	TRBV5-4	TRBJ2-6	CASSAGGSRANVLTF
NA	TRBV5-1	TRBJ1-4	CASSLLGSDEKLFF
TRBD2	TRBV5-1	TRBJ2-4	CASSWTGTSGTLAKNIQYF
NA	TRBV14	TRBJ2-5	CASSPTRGGETQYF
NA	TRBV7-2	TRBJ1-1	CASSPRSYGKNTEAFF
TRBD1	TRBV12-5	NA	CASGPGQANSYEQYF
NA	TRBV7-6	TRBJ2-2	CASSLTGTVGELFF
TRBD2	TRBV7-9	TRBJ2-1	CASSGGSYNEQFF
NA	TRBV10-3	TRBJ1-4	CAISDRDKGNEKLFF
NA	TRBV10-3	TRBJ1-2	CAISESVGAVYGYTF
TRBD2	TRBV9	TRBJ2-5	CASSATFSGGEETQYF
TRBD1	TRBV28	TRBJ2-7	CASSSHEGQGYEQYF
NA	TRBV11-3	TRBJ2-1	CASSLLGRYNEQFF
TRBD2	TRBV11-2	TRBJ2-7	CASSFWRGGRYEQYF
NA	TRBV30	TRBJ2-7	CAWSVERFIEHF
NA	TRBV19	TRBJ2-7	CASSARPGLTYEQYF
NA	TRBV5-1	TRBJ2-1	CASSLRGTRSYNEQFF
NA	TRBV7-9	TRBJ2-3	CASSFTEDTQYF
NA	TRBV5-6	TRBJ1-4	CASSLVGVEKLFF
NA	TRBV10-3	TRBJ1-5	CAISDRQGGYQPQHF
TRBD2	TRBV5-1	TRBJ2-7	CASSLAGGPGEQYF
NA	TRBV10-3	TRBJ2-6	CAIGRDMGPGANVLTF
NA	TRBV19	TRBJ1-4	CASSRGRNEKLFF
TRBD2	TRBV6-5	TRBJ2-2	CASSSSSGGAGELFF
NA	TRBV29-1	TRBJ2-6	CSVEAVYGANVLTF
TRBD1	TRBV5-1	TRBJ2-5	CASTTGAGETQYF
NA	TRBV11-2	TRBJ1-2	CASSLGRQAYGYTF
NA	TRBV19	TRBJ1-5	CASSYGGQGQPQHF
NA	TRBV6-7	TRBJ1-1	CASRTPAGSTEAFF
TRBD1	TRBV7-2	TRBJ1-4	CASSSDRAVEKLFF
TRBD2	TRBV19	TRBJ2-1	CASRSQSGGLYNEQFF
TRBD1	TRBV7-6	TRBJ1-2	CASSLGQGAHGYTF